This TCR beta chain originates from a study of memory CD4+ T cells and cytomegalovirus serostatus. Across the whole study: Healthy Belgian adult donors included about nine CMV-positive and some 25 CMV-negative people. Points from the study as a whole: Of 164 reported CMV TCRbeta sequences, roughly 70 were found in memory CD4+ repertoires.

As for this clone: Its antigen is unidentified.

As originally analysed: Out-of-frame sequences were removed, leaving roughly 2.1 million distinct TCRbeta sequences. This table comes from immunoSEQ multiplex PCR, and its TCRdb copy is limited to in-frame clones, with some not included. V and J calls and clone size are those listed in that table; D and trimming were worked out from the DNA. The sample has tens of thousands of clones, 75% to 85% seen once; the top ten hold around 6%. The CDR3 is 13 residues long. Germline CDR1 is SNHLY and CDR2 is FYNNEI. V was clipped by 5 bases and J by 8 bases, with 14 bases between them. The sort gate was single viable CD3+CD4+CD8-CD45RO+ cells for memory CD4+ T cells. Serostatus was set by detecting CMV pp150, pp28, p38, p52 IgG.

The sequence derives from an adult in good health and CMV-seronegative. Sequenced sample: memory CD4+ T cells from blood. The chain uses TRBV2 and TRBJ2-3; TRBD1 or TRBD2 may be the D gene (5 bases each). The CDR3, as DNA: TGTGCCAGCAGTATCCAGGGAGTGGGTACGCAGTATTTT. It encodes CASSIQGVGTQYF.